This T cell receptor beta chain came from a study of T cells after yellow fever vaccination. At the level of the study: The fractions with low cell numbers were processed using SMART-Seq v4 Ultra Low Input.

Trimming shortened V by 12 bases and J by 3 bases, and 7 bases separated the two germline ends. Germline V gene sequence: CDR1 KGHDR, CDR2 SFDVKD. CDR3 length equals 11 residues. The sample holds a few counts of this clonotype. From the 5' RACE reads, TCRdb called clonotypes with MiXCR, one entry per CDR3 protein. The sample records approximately 600,000 distinct CDR3 sequences, 10% to 15% being singletons. The chain recombines TRBV24-1 with TRBJ2-2; D remains unclear. This specimen was PBMCs, taken on the day of the yellow fever booster vaccination. The source of this sequence is a man younger than 45 who received the YFV17D yellow fever vaccine. This CDR3 reads CAAGDTGELFF. The CDR3 DNA is TGTGCCGCCGGTGACACCGGGGAGCTGTTTTTT.